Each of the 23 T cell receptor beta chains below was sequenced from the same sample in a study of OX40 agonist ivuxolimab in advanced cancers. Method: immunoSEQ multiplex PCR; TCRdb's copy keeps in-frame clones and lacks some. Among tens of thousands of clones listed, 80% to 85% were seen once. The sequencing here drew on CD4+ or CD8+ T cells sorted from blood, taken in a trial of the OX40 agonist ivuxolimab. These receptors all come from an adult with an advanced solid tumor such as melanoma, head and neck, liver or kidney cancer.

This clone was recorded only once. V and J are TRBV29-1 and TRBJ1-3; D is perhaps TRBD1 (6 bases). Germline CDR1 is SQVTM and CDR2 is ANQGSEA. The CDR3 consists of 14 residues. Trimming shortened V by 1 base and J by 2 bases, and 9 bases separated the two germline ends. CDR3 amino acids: CSVEVNRAGNTIYF. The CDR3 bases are TGCAGCGTTGAAGTTAACAGGGCTGGAAACACCATATATTTT.

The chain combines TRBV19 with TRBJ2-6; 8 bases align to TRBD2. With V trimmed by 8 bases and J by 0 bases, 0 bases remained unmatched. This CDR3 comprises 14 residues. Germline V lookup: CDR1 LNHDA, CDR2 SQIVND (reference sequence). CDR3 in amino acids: CASAGGSGANVLTF. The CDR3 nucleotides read TGTGCCAGTGCGGGGGGCTCTGGGGCCAACGTCCTGACTTTC.

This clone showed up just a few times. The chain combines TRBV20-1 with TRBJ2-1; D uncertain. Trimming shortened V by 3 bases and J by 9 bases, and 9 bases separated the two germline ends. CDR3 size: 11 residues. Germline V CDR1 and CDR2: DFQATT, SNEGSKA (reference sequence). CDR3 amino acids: CSASVVLEQFF. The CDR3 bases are TGCAGTGCTAGCGTAGTACTTGAGCAGTTCTTC.

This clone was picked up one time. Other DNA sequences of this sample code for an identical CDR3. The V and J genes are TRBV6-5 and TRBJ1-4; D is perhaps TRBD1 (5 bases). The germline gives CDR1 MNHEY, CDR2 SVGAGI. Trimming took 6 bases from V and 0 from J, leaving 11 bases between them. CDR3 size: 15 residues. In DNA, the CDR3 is TGTGCCAGCAGCTCCGGACAAACAACTAATGAAAAACTGTTTTTT. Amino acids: CASSSGQTTNEKLFF.

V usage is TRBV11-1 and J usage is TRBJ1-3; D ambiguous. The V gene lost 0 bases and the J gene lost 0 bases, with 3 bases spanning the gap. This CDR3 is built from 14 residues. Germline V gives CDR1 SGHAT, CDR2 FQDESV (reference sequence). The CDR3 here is CASSLAPSGNTIYF. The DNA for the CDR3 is TGTGCCAGCAGCTTAGCTCCCTCTGGAAACACCATATATTTT.

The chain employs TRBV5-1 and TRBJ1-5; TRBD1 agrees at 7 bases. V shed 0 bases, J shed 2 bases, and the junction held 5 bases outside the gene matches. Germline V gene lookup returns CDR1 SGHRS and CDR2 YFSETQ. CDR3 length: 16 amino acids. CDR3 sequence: CASSLGPQGGNQPQHF. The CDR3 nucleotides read TGCGCCAGCAGCTTGGGGCCCCAGGGGGGCAATCAGCCCCAGCATTTT. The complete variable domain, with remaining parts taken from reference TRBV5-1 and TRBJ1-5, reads KAGVTQTPRYLIKTRGQQVTLSCSPISGHRSVSWYQQTPGQGLQFLFEYFSETQRNKGNFPGRFSGRQFSNSRSEMNVSTLELGDSALYLCASSLGPQGGNQPQHFGDGTRLSIL.

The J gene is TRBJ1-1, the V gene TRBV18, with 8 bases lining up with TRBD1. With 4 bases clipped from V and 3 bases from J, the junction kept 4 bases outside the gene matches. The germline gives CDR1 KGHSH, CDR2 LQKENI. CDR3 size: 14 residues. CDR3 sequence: CASSLNRGDTEAFF. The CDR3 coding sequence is TGTGCCAGCTCACTAAACAGGGGGGACACTGAAGCTTTCTTT.

The CDR3 DNA sequence: TGTGCCAGCAGTAGGGGCAGGAACACTGAAGCTTTCTTT. Translation gives CASSRGRNTEAFF. J is TRBJ1-1 and V is TRBV6-1; TRBD1 might be the D (5 bases). The CDR3 totals 13 residues. CDR1 and CDR2 from the germline V gene are MNHNS and SASEGT. Trimming pared 5 bases from V and 1 base from J, leaving 8 bases between.

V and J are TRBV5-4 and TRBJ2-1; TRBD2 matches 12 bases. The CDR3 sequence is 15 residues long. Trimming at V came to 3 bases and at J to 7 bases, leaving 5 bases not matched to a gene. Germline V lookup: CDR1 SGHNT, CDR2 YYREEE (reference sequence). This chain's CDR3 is CASSSLAGGRNEQFF. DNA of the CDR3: TGTGCCAGCAGCTCACTAGCGGGGGGCCGGAATGAGCAGTTCTTC. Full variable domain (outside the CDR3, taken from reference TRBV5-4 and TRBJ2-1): ETGVTQSPTHLIKTRGQQVTLRCSSQSGHNTVSWYQQALGQGPQFIFQYYREEENGRGNFPPRFSGLQFPNYSSELNVNALELDDSALYLCASSSLAGGRNEQFFGPGTRLTVL.

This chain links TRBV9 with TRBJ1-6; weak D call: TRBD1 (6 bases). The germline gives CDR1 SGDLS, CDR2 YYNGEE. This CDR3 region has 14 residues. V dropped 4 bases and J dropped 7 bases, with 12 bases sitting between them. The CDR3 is CASSYGGGNSPLHF. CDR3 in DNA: TGTGCCAGCAGCTATGGGGGCGGAAATTCACCCCTCCACTTT.

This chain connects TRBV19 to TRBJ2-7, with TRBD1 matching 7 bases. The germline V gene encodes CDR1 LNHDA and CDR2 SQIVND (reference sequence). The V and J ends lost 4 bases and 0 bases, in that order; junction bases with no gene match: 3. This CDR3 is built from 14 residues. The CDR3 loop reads CASSSRDSSYEQYF. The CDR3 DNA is TGTGCCAGTAGTAGCCGGGACAGCTCCTACGAGCAGTACTTC.

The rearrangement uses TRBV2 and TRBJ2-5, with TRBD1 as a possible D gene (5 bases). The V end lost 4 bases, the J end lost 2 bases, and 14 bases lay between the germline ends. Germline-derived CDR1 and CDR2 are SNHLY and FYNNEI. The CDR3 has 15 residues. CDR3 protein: CASSGMGLGQETQYF. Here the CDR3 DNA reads TGTGCCAGCAGTGGGATGGGGCTGGGTCAAGAGACCCAGTACTTC.

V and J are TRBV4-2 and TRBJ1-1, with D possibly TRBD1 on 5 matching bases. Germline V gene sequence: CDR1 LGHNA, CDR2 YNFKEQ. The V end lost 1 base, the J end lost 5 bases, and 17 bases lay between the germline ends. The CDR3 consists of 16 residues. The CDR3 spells CASSQAEQGRKTEAFF. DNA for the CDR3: TGTGCCAGCAGCCAAGCGGAGCAGGGACGGAAGACTGAAGCTTTCTTT.

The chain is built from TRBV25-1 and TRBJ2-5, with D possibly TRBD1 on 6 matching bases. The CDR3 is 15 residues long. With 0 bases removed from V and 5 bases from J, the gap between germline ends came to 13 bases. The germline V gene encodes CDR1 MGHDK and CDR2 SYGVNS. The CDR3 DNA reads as TGTGCCAGCAGTGAATACGTCAGGGGCCTGGAGACCCAGTACTTC. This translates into CASSEYVRGLETQYF.

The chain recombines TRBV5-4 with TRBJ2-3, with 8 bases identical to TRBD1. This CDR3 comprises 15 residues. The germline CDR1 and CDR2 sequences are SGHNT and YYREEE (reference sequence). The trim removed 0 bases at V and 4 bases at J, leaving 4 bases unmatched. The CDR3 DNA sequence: TGTGCCAGCAGCTTGGCGCCAGGGGGCGCAGATACGCAGTATTTT. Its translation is CASSLAPGGADTQYF.

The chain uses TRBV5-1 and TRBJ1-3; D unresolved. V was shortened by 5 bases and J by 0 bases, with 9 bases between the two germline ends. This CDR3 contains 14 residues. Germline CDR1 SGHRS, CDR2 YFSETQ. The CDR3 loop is CASRETFSGNTIYF. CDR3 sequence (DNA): TGCGCCAGCAGGGAAACCTTCTCTGGAAACACCATATATTTT. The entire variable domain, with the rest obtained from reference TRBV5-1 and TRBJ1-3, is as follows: KAGVTQTPRYLIKTRGQQVTLSCSPISGHRSVSWYQQTPGQGLQFLFEYFSETQRNKGNFPGRFSGRQFSNSRSEMNVSTLELGDSALYLCASRETFSGNTIYFGEGSWLTVV.

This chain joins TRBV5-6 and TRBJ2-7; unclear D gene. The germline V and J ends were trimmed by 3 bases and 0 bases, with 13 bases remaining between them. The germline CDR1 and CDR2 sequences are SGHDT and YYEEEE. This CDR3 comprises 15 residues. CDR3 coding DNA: TGTGCCAGCAGCTCCGGGTCTATGAGCTCCTACGAGCAGTACTTC. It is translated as CASSSGSMSSYEQYF.

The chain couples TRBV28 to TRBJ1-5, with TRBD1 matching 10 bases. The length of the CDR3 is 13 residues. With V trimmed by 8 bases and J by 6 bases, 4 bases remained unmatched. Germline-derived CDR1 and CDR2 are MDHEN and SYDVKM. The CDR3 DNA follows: TGTGCCAGCGGACAGGGGGGAGGTCAGCCCCAGCATTTT. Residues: CASGQGGGQPQHF. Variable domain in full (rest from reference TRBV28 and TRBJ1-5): DVKVTQSSRYLVKRTGEKVFLECVQDMDHENMFWYRQDPGLGLRLIYFSYDVKMKEKGDIPEGYSVSREKKERFSLILESASTNQTSMYLCASGQGGGQPQHFGDGTRLSIL.

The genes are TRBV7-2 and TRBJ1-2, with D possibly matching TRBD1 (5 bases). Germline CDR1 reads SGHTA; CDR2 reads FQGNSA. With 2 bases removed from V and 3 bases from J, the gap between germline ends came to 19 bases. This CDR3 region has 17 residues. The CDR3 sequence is CASSLQPGQERHYGYTF. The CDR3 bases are TGTGCCAGCAGCTTACAACCGGGGCAGGAGAGACACTATGGCTACACCTTC.

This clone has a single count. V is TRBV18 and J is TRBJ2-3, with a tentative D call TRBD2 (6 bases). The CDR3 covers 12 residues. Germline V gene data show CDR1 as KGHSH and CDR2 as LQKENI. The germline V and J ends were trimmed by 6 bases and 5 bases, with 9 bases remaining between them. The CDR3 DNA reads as TGTGCCAGCTCTAGGGGAGGAGATACGCAGTATTTT. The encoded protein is CASSRGGDTQYF.

The CDR3 here is CASRGQLYSNQPQHF. The CDR3 nucleotides read TGTGCCAGCAGGGGACAGCTATATAGCAATCAGCCCCAGCATTTT. V and J are TRBV2 and TRBJ1-5; 7 bases are a match to TRBD1. The junction had 5 bases not matched to a gene; V was cut back by 6 bases and J by 0 bases. Germline CDR1 SNHLY, CDR2 FYNNEI. The CDR3 covers 15 residues.

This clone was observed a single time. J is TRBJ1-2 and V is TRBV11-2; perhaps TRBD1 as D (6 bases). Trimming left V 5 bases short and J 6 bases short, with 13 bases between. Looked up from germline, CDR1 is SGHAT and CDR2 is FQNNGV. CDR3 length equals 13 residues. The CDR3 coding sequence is TGTGCCAGCAGCACGGGGGCAGGAAATGGCTACACCTTC. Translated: CASSTGAGNGYTF.

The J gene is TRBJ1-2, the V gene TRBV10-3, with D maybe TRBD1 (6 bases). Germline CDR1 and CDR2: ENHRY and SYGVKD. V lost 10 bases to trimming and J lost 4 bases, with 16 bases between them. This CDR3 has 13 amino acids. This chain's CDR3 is CATLGGASYGYTF. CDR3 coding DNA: TGTGCCACCTTAGGGGGGGCATCCTATGGCTACACCTTC.